This record concerns one T cell receptor beta chain sequence. MiXCR, run by TCRdb on the RT-PCR reads, gives a single entry per CDR3 protein. The profile shows 280,000 or so distinct CDR3 sequences, 20% to 25% of them singletons. The sample belongs to a study of response to subunit inactivated influenza vaccine. J lost 6 bases, V lost 4 bases, and 7 bases had no gene match. The CDR3 sequence is 14 residues long. CDR1 and CDR2 from the germline V gene are MDHEN and SYDVKM. This chain uses TRBV28 with TRBJ1-2; 8 bases are a match to TRBD1. The sequence was collected from a man between 50 and 69 years old who received an inactivated influenza vaccine. The sequences come from PBMCs from blood, collected approximately 20 months after vaccination. CDR3 sequence (DNA): TGTGCCAGCAGTTATGACAGGGGACTTAATGGCTACACCTTC. Amino acid sequence: CASSYDRGLNGYTF.